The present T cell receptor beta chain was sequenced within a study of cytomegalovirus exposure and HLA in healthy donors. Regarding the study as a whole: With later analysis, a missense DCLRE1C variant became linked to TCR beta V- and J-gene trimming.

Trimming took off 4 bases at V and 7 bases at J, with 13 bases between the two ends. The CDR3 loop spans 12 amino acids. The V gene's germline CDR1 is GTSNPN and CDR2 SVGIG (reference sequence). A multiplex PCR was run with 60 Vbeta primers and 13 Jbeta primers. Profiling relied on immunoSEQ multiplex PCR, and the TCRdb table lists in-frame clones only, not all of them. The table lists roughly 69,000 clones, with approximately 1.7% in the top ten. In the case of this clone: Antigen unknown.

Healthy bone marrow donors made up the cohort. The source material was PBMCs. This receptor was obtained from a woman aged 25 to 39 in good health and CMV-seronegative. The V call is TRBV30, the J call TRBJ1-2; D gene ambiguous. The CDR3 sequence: CAWTDIGIGYTF. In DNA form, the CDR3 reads TGTGCCTGGACTGACATCGGAATTGGCTACACCTTC.